This T cell receptor beta chain was captured in a study of T cell repertoires in cytomegalovirus infection (dated by TCRdb to the late 2010s). Notes on the research overall: Recently identified HLA-C-restricted CMV epitopes, whose presentation resists viral immunomodulation, were targeted by peptide stimulations together with well-studied HLA-B-restricted epitopes. The HLA type of each donor mattered for the analysis, because public TCR beta signatures pointed to carriage of CMV infection along with the matching HLA type. The investigation overall reported the following: Cumulative frequency of public TCR beta family members discriminated carriers of CMV infection plus the relevant HLA type in this cohort and an independent 352-donor cohort. The ex vivo response was dominated by HLA-C-restricted CMV-specific TCR beta clonotypes, and the single most frequent clonotype in two of eight donors was supplied by these HLA-C-restricted clonotypes.

On this clonotype itself: There is no known antigen for this receptor. There are no base qualities to consult, and no much larger clone falls within one base.

Sequencing used an Illumina HiSeq 1500. Starting from the raw public reads, TCRdb applied fastp trimming at Q25, assembled clones with MiXCR and retained in-frame beta chains. One record per CDR3 amino acid sequence lists the most common genes and DNA. The sample has hundreds of thousands of distinct CDR3 sequences on record, around 32% of them singletons. The ten biggest clones cover about 20% of the sample. The treatment or condition label, as the study defines it: in vitro stimulation with specific CMV peptide epitopes to enrich CMV-specific T cells. The junction carries 17 bases between V and J, which are trimmed by 10 bases and 3 bases respectively. For CDR1 and CDR2, the germline V gene lists SGHTA and FQGNSA. Inclusive of the bounding cysteine and phenylalanine, the CDR3 is 14 residues long. Solely the CDR3 DNA is kept, with 42 bases framed from the first base.

The sample in question was cultured PBMCs, obtained from culture after CMV antigen stimulation. This TCR came from a human donor in good health (CMV status not recorded). Some clones in this sample may be carry-over from other donors' samples. The V and J genes are TRBV7-2 and TRBJ2-3; confidence is insufficient to name the D gene. The CDR3 here reads CAISVGFSTDTQYF. The DNA sequence is TGTGCCATATCAGTGGGCTTTTCTACAGATACGCAGTATTTT.